Sequencing of this T cell receptor (beta chain) was carried out in a study of shared clonotypes between healthy human individuals. Broader study findings: Naive subsets generally had larger estimated richness than memory subsets. It was only blood that was sampled, and tissue repertoires likely differ. For naive CD4 cells, around 5% of clonotypes were shared across a handful of donors.

For this clone: Its antigen is currently unknown.

This CDR3 has 12 amino acids. Germline loops: CDR1 MDHEN, CDR2 SYDVKM. Trimming removed 6 bases from V and 5 bases from J, with 10 bases in between. The authors' processing: With immunoSEQ giving junction-only sequences and no quality scores, filtering differed. The assay was immunoSEQ multiplex PCR, and TCRdb's table has in-frame clones only and misses some. The V and J calls and clone size are taken from that table; D and trimming were inferred from the DNA. Among roughly 700,000 clones listed, about 74% were seen once. The source is a woman aged 25 to 39 in good health. This rearrangement joins TRBV28 to TRBJ2-5; D gene unclear. Sequencing used memory CD4+ T cells sorted from blood. Stated subset: CD45RA-negative fraction. The CDR3, as DNA: TGTGCCAGCAGAGGACCCGGGGAGACCCAGTACTTC. This codes for CASRGPGETQYF.